The 15 T cell receptor beta chains listed next were all sequenced from one sample in a study of human T cells and chemical hapten exposure. MiXCR, run by TCRdb on the RACE reads, gives a single entry per CDR3 protein. The data hold about 85,000 distinct CDR3 sequences, with roughly 11% observed a single time. Regarding time point: patch test 2, 6 weeks after DPC sensitization. Stated treatment: therapeutic diphenylcyclopropenone sensitization with weekly scalp DPC. This specimen consisted of whole blood, obtained in connection with sensitization to the hapten diphenylcyclopropenone (DPC). The receptors shown here come from a man aged 18 to 35 with alopecia areata. Some clones in this sample may be carry-over from other donors' samples.

The V call is TRBV20-1, the J call TRBJ2-1, with D perhaps TRBD2 (6 bases). The CDR3 contains 15 residues. V was cut by 3 bases and J by 9 bases, with 21 bases left in between. CDR1 and CDR2 (germline): DFQATT, SNEGSKA (reference sequence). CDR3 DNA sequence: TGCAGTGCTAGTTCCCAGGACTATTTCCATCCTGAGCAGTTCTTC. Translation: CSASSQDYFHPEQFF.

This clonotype was found many times. The V and J genes are TRBV18 and TRBJ1-2, with a tentative D call TRBD1 (6 bases). V was cut by 2 bases and J by 3 bases, with 13 bases left in between. This CDR3 spans 15 amino acids. Germline CDR1 and CDR2: KGHSH and LQKENI. Here the CDR3 DNA reads TGTGCCAGCTCACCAATACAGGGAATCGACTATGGCTACACCTTC. Protein: CASSPIQGIDYGYTF.

This clonotype was observed many times. The V call is TRBV7-9, the J call TRBJ2-1; 12 bases align to TRBD2. Germline loops: CDR1 SEHNR, CDR2 FQNEAQ (reference sequence). CDR3 length equals 16 residues. The V and J ends lost 4 bases and 9 bases, in that order; junction bases with no gene match: 10. The CDR3 loop is CASSSRTSGGRSEQFF. CDR3 in DNA: TGTGCCAGCAGCTCGAGAACTAGCGGGGGGCGATCTGAGCAGTTCTTC. The complete variable domain, with remaining parts taken from reference TRBV7-9 and TRBJ2-1, reads DTGVSQNPRHKITKRGQNVTFRCDPISEHNRLYWYRQTLGQGPEFLTYFQNEAQLEKSRLLSDRFSAERPKGSFSTLEIQRTEQGDSAMYLCASSSRTSGGRSEQFFGPGTRLTVL.

CDR3 nucleotides: TGTGCCAGCAGTGAAGTGTGGGGGAGCTCCTACGAGCAGTACTTC. Its protein is CASSEVWGSSYEQYF. V and J are TRBV6-1 and TRBJ2-7; either TRBD1 or TRBD2 may fit D (5 bases each). The CDR3 length is 15 residues. Germline lookup yields CDR1 MNHNS and CDR2 SASEGT. V gave up 1 base and J gave up 0 bases, with 10 bases separating them.

Regarding this clonotype: One junction end disagrees with the germline gene, perhaps due to a read error. This chain links TRBV2 with TRBJ1-6; D remains ambiguous. Per the germline V gene, CDR1 is SNHLY and CDR2 is FYNNEI. This CDR3 contains 13 residues. The CDR3: CASREGWNSPLHF. CDR3 DNA sequence: TGTGCCAGCAGGGAAGGATGGAATTCACCCCTCCACTTT.

This clonotype has just a few counts. CDR3 bases: TGTGCCAGCTCACCACGAGGGGGGGCCGAGCAGTACGTC. Translating it yields CASSPRGGAEQYV. The chain links TRBV18 to TRBJ2-7; D may be TRBD2 (7 bases). The CDR3 is 13 amino acids. With 1 base removed from V and 6 bases from J, the gap between germline ends came to 10 bases. From germline, CDR1 is KGHSH and CDR2 LQKENI.

At least ten counts were recorded for this clonotype. The J gene is TRBJ2-3, the V gene TRBV12-2; the table's TRBD2 call for D was not verified on the DNA. TRBV12-2 is tagged as a pseudogene. This CDR3 comprises 15 residues. The chain's CDR3 is CASRFLAGRTDTQYF. In nucleotides, the CDR3 is TGTGCAAGTCGCTTCCTAGCGGGGCGCACAGATACGCAGTATTTT.

The chain combines TRBV12-3 or TRBV12-4 with TRBJ2-1; a weak D match, TRBD2 (6 bases). The CDR3 spans 14 residues. The V end lost 3 bases, the J end lost 3 bases, and 9 bases lay between the germline ends. The CDR3 is CASSLTGDYNEQFF. CDR3 DNA sequence: TGTGCCAGCAGTTTGACGGGAGACTACAATGAGCAGTTCTTC.

This clonotype has a handful of counts. The junction differs from germline at one of its ends, possibly a read error. CDR3 region: CASSPQSTDTQYF. In DNA form, the CDR3 reads TGTGCCAGCAGCCCCCAAAGCACGGATACGCAGTATTTT. V is TRBV9 and J is TRBJ2-3; D call uncertain. Germline V gene lookup returns CDR1 SGDLS and CDR2 YYNGEE. This CDR3 spans 13 amino acids.

This clonotype was found many times. This rearrangement joins TRBV12-3 or TRBV12-4 to TRBJ2-5, with D perhaps matching TRBD2 (5 bases). CDR3 size: 14 residues. Trimming pared 0 bases from V and 2 bases from J, leaving 7 bases between. In DNA, the CDR3 is TGTGCCAGCAGTTTAGCGGGGAGTCAAGAGACCCAGTACTTC. Its translation is CASSLAGSQETQYF.

CDR3 region: CASSVGGEQFF. The CDR3 DNA follows: TGTGCCAGCAGCGTAGGGGGTGAGCAGTTCTTC. The rearrangement joins TRBV9 to TRBJ2-1; no clear D gene. The germline CDR1 and CDR2 sequences are SGDLS and YYNGEE. The CDR3 contains 11 residues. V lost 0 bases and J lost 9, with 4 bases in between.

DNA for the CDR3: TGTGCCACCAGCCAACGAGACAGCCCCGAAAAACTGTTTTTT. Translation: CATSQRDSPEKLFF. This rearrangement joins TRBV15 to TRBJ1-4; a possible D gene is TRBD1 (5 bases). This CDR3 is built from 14 residues. Germline V gives CDR1 LNHNV, CDR2 YYDKDF (reference sequence). V lost 5 bases and J lost 8, with 15 bases in between.

This clonotype occurred a few times. The chain recombines TRBV28 with TRBJ2-7; TRBD1 aligns across 11 bases. V lost 11 bases and J lost 3; bases outside the gene matches: 18. Germline-derived CDR1 and CDR2 are MDHEN and SYDVKM. The CDR3 consists of 17 residues. The DNA of the CDR3 is TGTGCCTGCTCTCTTCGCTCACTGGGGACAGGGGGCTACGAGCAGTACTTC. Its translation: CACSLRSLGTGGYEQYF.

This clonotype was observed many times. The chain carries TRBV11-2 and TRBJ2-7; D is tentatively TRBD1 or TRBD2 (5 bases each). Trimming shortened V by 6 bases and J by 0 bases, and 18 bases separated the two germline ends. The CDR3 spans 16 residues. The germline V gene has CDR1 SGHAT and CDR2 FQNNGV. The CDR3 here is CASRPPGRRTSYEQYF. The CDR3 DNA reads TGTGCCAGCAGACCACCGGGACGGAGGACCTCCTACGAGCAGTACTTC.

CDR3 nucleotides: TGTGCCAGCAGCTTGCTGGGGTTGGGAAACACCATATATTTT. It yields the protein CASSLLGLGNTIYF. The chain recombines TRBV5-5 with TRBJ1-3; D remains ambiguous. CDR1 and CDR2 from the germline V gene are SGHKS and YYEKEE (reference sequence). This CDR3 has 14 residues. Between the trimmed V and J ends, which lost 1 base and 4 bases, there was a span of 9 bases.